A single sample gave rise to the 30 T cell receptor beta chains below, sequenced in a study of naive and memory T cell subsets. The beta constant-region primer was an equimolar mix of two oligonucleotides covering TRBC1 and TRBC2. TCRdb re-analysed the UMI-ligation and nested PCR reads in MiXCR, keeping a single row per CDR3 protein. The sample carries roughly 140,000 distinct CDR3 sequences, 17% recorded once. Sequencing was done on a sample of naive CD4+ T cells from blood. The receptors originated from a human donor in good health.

The CDR3, as DNA: TGTGCCAGCAGCCCTAAAGAGATTGAAGCTTTCTTT. Translating it yields CASSPKEIEAFF. This chain joins TRBV7-8 and TRBJ1-1; D call uncertain. Germline V gene sequence: CDR1 SGHVS, CDR2 FQNEAQ. The CDR3 is 12 residues long. V gave up 5 bases and J gave up 7 bases, with 11 bases separating them.

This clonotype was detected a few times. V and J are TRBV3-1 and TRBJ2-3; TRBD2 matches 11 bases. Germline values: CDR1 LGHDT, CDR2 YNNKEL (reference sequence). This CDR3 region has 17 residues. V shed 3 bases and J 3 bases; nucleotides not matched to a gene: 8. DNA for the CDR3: TGTGCCAGCAGCCATTTAGTGAGGACTAGCGGGACAGATACGCAGTATTTT. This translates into CASSHLVRTSGTDTQYF.

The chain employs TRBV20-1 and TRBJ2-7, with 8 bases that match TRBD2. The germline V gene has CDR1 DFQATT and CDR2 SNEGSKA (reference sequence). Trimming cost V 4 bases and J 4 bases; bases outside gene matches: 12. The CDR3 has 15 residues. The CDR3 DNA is TGCAGTGCTACTCGAAGCGGGAGTTTGCTGTACGAGCAGTACTTC. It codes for CSATRSGSLLYEQYF.

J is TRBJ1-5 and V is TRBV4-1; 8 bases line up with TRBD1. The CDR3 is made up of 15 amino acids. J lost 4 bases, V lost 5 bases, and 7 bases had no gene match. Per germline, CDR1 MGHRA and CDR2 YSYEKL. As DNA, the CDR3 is TGCGCCAGCAGCAACTGGGGACAGGAGAATCAGCCCCAGCATTTT. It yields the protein CASSNWGQENQPQHF.

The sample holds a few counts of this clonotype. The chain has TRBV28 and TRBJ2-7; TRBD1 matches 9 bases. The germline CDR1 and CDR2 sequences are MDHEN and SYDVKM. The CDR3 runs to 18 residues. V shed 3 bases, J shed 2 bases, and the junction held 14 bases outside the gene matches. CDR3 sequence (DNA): TGTGCCAGCAGTTTTCGGCTCCGTTTGGGACAGGGCACCTACGAGCAGTACTTC. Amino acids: CASSFRLRLGQGTYEQYF. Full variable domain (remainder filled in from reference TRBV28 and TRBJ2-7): DVKVTQSSRYLVKRTGEKVFLECVQDMDHENMFWYRQDPGLGLRLIYFSYDVKMKEKGDIPEGYSVSREKKERFSLILESASTNQTSMYLCASSFRLRLGQGTYEQYFGPGTRLTVT.

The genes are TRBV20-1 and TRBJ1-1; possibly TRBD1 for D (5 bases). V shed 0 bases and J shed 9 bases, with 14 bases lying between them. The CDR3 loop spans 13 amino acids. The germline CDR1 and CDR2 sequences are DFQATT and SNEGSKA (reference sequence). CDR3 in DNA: TGCAGTGCTAGAGATCTTCGGGGGGTGAAAGCTTTCTTT. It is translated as CSARDLRGVKAFF.

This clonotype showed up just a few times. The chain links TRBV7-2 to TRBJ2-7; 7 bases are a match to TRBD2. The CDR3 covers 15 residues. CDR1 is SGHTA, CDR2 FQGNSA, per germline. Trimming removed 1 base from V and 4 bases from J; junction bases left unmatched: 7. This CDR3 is CASSLGAGLEYEQYF. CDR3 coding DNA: TGTGCCAGCAGCTTAGGAGCGGGATTGGAGTACGAGCAGTACTTC.

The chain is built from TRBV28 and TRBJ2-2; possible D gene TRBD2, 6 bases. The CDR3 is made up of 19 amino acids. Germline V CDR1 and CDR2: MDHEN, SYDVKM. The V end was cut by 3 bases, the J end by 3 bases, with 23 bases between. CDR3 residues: CASSFDPTLAGGYTGELFF. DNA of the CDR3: TGTGCCAGCAGTTTCGACCCAACCTTGGCCGGGGGTTACACCGGGGAGCTGTTTTTT.

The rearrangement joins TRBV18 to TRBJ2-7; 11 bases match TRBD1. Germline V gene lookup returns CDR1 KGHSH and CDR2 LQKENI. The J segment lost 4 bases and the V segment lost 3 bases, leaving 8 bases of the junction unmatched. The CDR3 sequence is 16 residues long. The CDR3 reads CASSPLTGTGGYEQYF. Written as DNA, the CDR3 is TGTGCCAGCTCACCCCTGACCGGGACAGGGGGATACGAGCAGTACTTC.

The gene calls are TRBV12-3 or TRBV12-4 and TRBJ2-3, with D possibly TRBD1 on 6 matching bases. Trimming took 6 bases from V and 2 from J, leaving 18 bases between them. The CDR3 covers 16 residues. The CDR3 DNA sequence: TGTGCCAGCAGGAAACAGGGAATCGGAAACACAGATACGCAGTATTTT. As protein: CASRKQGIGNTDTQYF.

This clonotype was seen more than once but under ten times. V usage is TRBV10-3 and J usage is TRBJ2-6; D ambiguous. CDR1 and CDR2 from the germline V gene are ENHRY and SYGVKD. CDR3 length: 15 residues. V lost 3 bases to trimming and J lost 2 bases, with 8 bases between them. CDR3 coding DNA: TGTGCCATCAGTGATGTGGGAACTGGGGCCAACGTCCTGACTTTC. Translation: CAISDVGTGANVLTF.

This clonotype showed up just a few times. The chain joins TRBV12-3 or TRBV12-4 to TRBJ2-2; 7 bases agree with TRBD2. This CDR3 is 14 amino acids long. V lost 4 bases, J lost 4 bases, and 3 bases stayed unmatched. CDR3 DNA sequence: TGTGCCAGCAGTTCCAGCGGGGTCACCGGGGAGCTGTTTTTT. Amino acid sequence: CASSSSGVTGELFF.

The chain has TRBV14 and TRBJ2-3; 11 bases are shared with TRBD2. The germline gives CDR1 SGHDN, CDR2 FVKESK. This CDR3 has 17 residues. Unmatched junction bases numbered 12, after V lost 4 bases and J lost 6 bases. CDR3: CASSLGTLAGGMDTQYF. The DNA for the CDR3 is TGTGCCAGCAGCCTAGGAACCCTAGCGGGAGGTATGGATACGCAGTATTTT.

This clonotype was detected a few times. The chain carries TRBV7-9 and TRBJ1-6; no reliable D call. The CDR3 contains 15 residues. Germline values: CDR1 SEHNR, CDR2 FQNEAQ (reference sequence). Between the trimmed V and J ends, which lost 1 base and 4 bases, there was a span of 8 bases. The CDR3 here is CASSLGPGYNSPLHF. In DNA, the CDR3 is TGTGCCAGCAGCTTAGGCCCCGGGTATAATTCACCCCTCCACTTT. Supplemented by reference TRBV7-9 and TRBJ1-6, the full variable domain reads DTGVSQNPRHKITKRGQNVTFRCDPISEHNRLYWYRQTLGQGPEFLTYFQNEAQLEKSRLLSDRFSAERPKGSFSTLEIQRTEQGDSAMYLCASSLGPGYNSPLHFGNGTRLTVT.

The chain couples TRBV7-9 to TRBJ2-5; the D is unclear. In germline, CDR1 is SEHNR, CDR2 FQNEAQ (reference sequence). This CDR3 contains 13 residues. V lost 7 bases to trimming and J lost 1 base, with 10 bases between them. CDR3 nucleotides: TGTGCCAGCACCCTCCTCGGCCAAGAGACCCAGTACTTC. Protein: CASTLLGQETQYF.

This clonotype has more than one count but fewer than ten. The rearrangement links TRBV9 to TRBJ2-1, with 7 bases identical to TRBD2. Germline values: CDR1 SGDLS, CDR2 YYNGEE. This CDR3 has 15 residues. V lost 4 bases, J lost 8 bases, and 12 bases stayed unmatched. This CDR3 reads CASSPFGGSVDEQFF. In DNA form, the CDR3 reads TGTGCCAGCAGCCCCTTCGGCGGGAGTGTCGATGAGCAGTTCTTC.

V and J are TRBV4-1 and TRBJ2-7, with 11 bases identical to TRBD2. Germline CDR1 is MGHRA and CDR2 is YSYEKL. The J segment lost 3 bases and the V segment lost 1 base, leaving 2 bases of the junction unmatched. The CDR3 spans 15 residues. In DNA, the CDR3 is TGCGCCAGCAGCCAAGTACTAGCGGGAGTCTACGAGCAGTACTTC. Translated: CASSQVLAGVYEQYF.

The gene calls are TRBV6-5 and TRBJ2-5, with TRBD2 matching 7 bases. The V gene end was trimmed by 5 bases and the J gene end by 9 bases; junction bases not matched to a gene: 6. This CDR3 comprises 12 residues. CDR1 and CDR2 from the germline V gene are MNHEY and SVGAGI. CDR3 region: CASSRRRGAQYF. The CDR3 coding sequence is TGTGCCAGCAGTCGGCGCCGGGGGGCCCAGTACTTC.

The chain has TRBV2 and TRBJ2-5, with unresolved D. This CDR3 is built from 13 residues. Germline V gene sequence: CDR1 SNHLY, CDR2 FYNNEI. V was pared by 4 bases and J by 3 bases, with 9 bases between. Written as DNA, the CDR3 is TGTGCCAGCAGTGGCCAGCCGAAAGAGACCCAGTACTTC. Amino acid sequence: CASSGQPKETQYF.

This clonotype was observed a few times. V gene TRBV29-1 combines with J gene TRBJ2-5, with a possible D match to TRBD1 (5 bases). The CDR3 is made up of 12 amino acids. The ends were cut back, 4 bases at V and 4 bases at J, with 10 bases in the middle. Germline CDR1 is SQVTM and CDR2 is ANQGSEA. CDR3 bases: TGCAGCGTTGCACAGGACGGAGAGACCCAGTACTTC. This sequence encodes CSVAQDGETQYF.

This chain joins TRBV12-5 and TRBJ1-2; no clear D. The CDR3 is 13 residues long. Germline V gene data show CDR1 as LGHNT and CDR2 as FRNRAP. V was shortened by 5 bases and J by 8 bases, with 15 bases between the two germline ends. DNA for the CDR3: TGTGCTAGTGGTACCGGGCCCCAGTCAGGCTACACCTTC. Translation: CASGTGPQSGYTF.

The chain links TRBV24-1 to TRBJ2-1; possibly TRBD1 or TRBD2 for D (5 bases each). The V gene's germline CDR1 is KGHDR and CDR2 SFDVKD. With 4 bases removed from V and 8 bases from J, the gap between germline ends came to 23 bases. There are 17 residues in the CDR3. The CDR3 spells CATSDHSGDVGIDEQFF. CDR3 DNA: TGTGCCACCAGTGACCACAGTGGGGACGTCGGGATCGATGAGCAGTTCTTC.

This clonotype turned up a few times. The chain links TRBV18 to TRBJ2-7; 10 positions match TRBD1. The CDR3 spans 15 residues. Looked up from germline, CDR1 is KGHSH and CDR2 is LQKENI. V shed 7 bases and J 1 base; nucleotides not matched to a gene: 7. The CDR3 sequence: CASFSGQGISYEQYF. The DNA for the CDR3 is TGTGCCAGCTTCTCGGGACAGGGGATATCCTACGAGCAGTACTTC.

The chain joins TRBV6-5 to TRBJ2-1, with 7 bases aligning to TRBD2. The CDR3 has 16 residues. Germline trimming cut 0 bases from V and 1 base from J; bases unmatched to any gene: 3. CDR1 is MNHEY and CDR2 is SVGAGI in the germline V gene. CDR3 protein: CASSYSDGGSYNEQFF. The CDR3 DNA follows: TGTGCCAGCAGTTACTCGGACGGGGGGTCCTACAATGAGCAGTTCTTC.

CDR3 in amino acids: CAGGKTSTDTQYF. In DNA form, the CDR3 reads TGTGCCGGAGGGAAGACTAGCACAGATACGCAGTATTTT. The genes are TRBV6-5 and TRBJ2-3; weak D call: TRBD2 (6 bases). This CDR3 comprises 13 residues. V lost 11 bases and J lost 0, with 12 bases in between. The germline V gene has CDR1 MNHEY and CDR2 SVGAGI.

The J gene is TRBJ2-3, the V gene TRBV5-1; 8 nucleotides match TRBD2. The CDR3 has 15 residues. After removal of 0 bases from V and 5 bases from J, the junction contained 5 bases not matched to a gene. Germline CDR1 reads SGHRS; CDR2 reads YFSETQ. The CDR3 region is CASSLDGSGKDTQYF. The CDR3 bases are TGCGCCAGCAGCTTGGATGGTAGCGGGAAAGATACGCAGTATTTT.

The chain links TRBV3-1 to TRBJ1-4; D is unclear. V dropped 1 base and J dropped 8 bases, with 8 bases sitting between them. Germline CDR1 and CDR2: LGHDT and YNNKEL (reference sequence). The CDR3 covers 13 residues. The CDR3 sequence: CASSQAFVEKLFF. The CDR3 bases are TGTGCCAGCAGCCAAGCTTTCGTGGAAAAACTGTTTTTT.

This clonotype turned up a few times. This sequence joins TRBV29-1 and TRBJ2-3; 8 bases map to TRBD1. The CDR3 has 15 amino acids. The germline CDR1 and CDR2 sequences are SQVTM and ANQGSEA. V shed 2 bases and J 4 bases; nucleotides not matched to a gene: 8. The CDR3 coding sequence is TGCAGCGTTGAATCACGACAGGGGCATGCAGATACGCAGTATTTT. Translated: CSVESRQGHADTQYF.

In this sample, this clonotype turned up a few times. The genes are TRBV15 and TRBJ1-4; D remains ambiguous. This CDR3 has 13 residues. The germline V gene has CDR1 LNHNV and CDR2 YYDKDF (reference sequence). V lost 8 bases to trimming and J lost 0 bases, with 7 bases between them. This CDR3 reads CATYSPTNEKLFF. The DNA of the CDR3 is TGTGCCACCTATTCCCCAACTAATGAAAAACTGTTTTTT.

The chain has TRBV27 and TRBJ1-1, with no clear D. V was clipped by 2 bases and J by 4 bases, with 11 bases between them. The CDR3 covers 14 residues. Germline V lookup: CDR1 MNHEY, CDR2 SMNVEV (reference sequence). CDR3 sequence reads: CASSLGSFATEAFF. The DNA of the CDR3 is TGTGCCAGCAGTTTAGGCAGTTTCGCCACTGAAGCTTTCTTT.